This T cell receptor beta chain was identified in a study of blood T cell repertoires in COVID-19. Overall study context: Both acute and convalescent COVID-19 samples were obtained from the United States, Italy and Spain.

The CDR3 consists of 15 residues. Trimming cost V 11 bases and J 4 bases; bases outside gene matches: 5. Germline values: CDR1 SNHLY, CDR2 FYNNEI. The table lists this clone with a few counts. The authors' processing: Reference gene primer amplification yielded estimated nucleated cell counts. Assay: immunoSEQ multiplex PCR; the TCRdb copy retains only in-frame clones and omits some. The V and J calls and the clone size are those of that table, but D and trimming were determined from the DNA. The data show a few hundred thousand clones, roughly 80% seen once. The gene calls are TRBV2 and TRBJ2-2, with 15 bases lining up with TRBD2. The sample was peripheral blood. This clonotype was sampled from a human donor in a cohort sampled during active COVID-19. In DNA form, the CDR3 reads TGTGCCTTTGGGACTAGCGGGAGGCCCACCGGGGAGCTGTTTTTT. Its protein is CAFGTSGRPTGELFF.